The 30 T cell receptor beta chains below were found in one sample sequenced in a study of shared clonotypes between healthy human individuals (dated by TCRdb to the early 2020s). Library preparation employed the immunoSEQ multiplex PCR assay. The table comes from immuneACCESS by way of TCRdb, which keeps in-frame sequences with V and J called. Part of the clones is missing from these tables; in studies checked, under half for an unresolved V gene and the rest for unknown reasons. In this sample the table shows roughly 1,500,000 clones, around 98% of which occur a single time. The biggest ten clones account for around 0.45% of the sample. The sample comprised naive CD4+ T cells sorted from blood. The cell subset or site label, read with the paper, signifies: CD45RA+ positively selected. The receptors here all came from a man aged 25-40 years in good health.

The V and J genes are TRBV29-1 and TRBJ1-4; D perhaps matches TRBD1 (5 bases). Trimming removed 6 bases from V and 5 bases from J, with 13 bases in between. The CDR3 is 13 amino acids. Germline CDR1 SQVTM, CDR2 ANQGSEA. CDR3 coding DNA: TGCAGCGTGGGGGGACGGGTAAATGAAAAACTGTTTTTT. This sequence encodes CSVGGRVNEKLFF.

As regards this clone: One junction end disagrees with the germline gene, perhaps due to a read error. The genes are TRBV11-2 and TRBJ2-4, with TRBD2 matching 10 bases. This CDR3 is 20 amino acids long. Germline V gene lookup returns CDR1 SGHAT and CDR2 FQNNGV. The CDR3 nucleotides read TGTGCCAGCAGCCTAGAGCGAATGAGCGGGAGGGCCTTGTCCAAAAACATTCAGTACTTC. Its translation is CASSLERMSGRALSKNIQYF.

The CDR3 nucleotides are TGTGCCAGCAGCATAGATCCGGGACAGGGGCGTTCTGAAGCTTTCTTT. Protein product: CASSIDPGQGRSEAFF. The chain has TRBV5-5 and TRBJ1-1; 10 positions agree with TRBD1. The V gene's germline CDR1 is SGHKS and CDR2 YYEKEE (reference sequence). The CDR3 totals 16 residues. The trim removed 4 bases at V and 6 bases at J, leaving 12 bases unmatched. The whole variable domain, remainder taken from reference TRBV5-5 and TRBJ1-1, is DAGVTQSPTHLIKTRGQQVTLRCSPISGHKSVSWYQQVLGQGPQFIFQYYEKEERGRGNFPDRFSARQFPNYSSELNVNALLLGDSALYLCASSIDPGQGRSEAFFGQGTRLTVV.

CDR3 bases: TGCAGTGCTTGGGGAGACAAAGCTTTCTTT. Translated: CSAWGDKAFF. V is TRBV20-1 and J is TRBJ1-1, with no clear D. The V end was cut by 5 bases, the J end by 9 bases, with 10 bases between. This CDR3 is 10 amino acids long. CDR1 and CDR2 (germline): DFQATT, SNEGSKA (reference sequence).

The CDR3 region is CATSSPLTDTQYF. The CDR3 DNA is TGTGCCACCAGCAGTCCGCTCACAGATACGCAGTATTTT. The chain has TRBV15 and TRBJ2-3; D is uncertain. The CDR3 extends over 13 amino acids. From germline, CDR1 is LNHNV and CDR2 YYDKDF (reference sequence). V lost 3 bases, J lost 2 bases, and 6 bases lay in between.

The chain recombines TRBV7-2 with TRBJ2-1; 8 bases are shared with TRBD2. With 5 bases clipped from V and 3 bases from J, the junction kept 6 bases outside the gene matches. There are 15 residues in the CDR3. CDR1 SGHTA and CDR2 FQGNSA come from the germline V gene. Here the CDR3 reads CASSLFGRGYNEQFF. In DNA, the CDR3 is TGTGCCAGCAGCCTTTTCGGGAGGGGCTACAATGAGCAGTTCTTC. The full variable domain, its missing parts supplied by reference TRBV7-2 and TRBJ2-1, is GAGVSQSPSNKVTEKGKDVELRCDPISGHTALYWYRQSLGQGLEFLIYFQGNSAPDKSGLPSDRFSAERTGGSVSTLTIQRTQQEDSAVYLCASSLFGRGYNEQFFGPGTRLTVL.

The V and J genes are TRBV21-1 and TRBJ2-6. TRBV21-1 is marked as a pseudogene. This CDR3 region has 17 residues. For the CDR3, the DNA is TGTGCCAGCAGCAAAGTTCGGGGCCCCTCTGGGGCCAACGTCCTGACTTTC. Translation gives CASSKVRGPSGANVLTF.

The chain combines TRBV15 with TRBJ2-7; the match to TRBD2 covers 11 bases. Per germline, CDR1 LNHNV and CDR2 YYDKDF (reference sequence). J lost 9 bases, V lost 1 base, and 5 bases had no gene match. CDR3 length equals 14 residues. The DNA for the CDR3 is TGTGCCACCAGCAGAGGGGGACTAGCGGAGAGGCAGTACTTC. It is translated as CATSRGGLAERQYF. Full variable domain (outside the CDR3, taken from reference TRBV15 and TRBJ2-7): DAMVIQNPRYQVTQFGKPVTLSCSQTLNHNVMYWYQQKSSQAPKLLFHYYDKDFNNEADTPDNFQSRRPNTSFCFLDIRSPGLGDTAMYLCATSRGGLAERQYFGPGTRLTVT.

The chain carries TRBV7-2 and TRBJ1-1; tentatively, D is TRBD1 (6 bases). Trimming left V 4 bases short and J 5 bases short, with 17 bases between. The CDR3 consists of 15 residues. Germline lookup yields CDR1 SGHTA and CDR2 FQGNSA. The CDR3 here is CASSWAGAVRTEAFF. CDR3 DNA sequence: TGTGCCAGCAGCTGGGCAGGGGCCGTAAGGACTGAAGCTTTCTTT.

The V call is TRBV19, the J call TRBJ1-4; possible D gene TRBD1, 5 bases. V lost 7 bases, J lost 3 bases, and 12 bases lay in between. This CDR3 spans 14 amino acids. Germline V CDR1 and CDR2: LNHDA, SQIVND (reference sequence). CDR3 region: CASKPDRANEKLFF. The CDR3 DNA reads TGTGCCAGTAAACCCGACAGAGCTAATGAAAAACTGTTTTTT.

V gene TRBV4-1 combines with J gene TRBJ1-4; D not resolved. Germline V lookup: CDR1 MGHRA, CDR2 YSYEKL. The length of the CDR3 is 14 residues. V lost 0 bases to trimming and J lost 7 bases, with 9 bases between them. CDR3 coding DNA: TGCGCCAGCAGCCAAGACCGGGGAGGTGAAAAACTGTTTTTT. Translating it yields CASSQDRGGEKLFF.

The chain couples TRBV5-1 to TRBJ2-7; possible D gene TRBD1, 5 bases. The ends were cut back, 4 bases at V and 8 bases at J, with 16 bases in the middle. From germline, CDR1 is SGHRS and CDR2 YFSETQ. There are 13 residues in the CDR3. CDR3 region: CASSADTTLKQYF. CDR3 nucleotide sequence: TGCGCCAGCAGCGCGGACACCACCTTAAAGCAGTACTTC.

This chain joins TRBV18 and TRBJ1-5; D remains unclear. The V end was cut by 3 bases, the J end by 2 bases, with 17 bases between. Per germline, CDR1 KGHSH and CDR2 LQKENI. The CDR3 is 17 residues long. CDR3 amino acids: CASSPNRPGEGNQPQHF. CDR3 nucleotides: TGTGCCAGCTCACCGAACCGGCCAGGAGAAGGCAATCAGCCCCAGCATTTT.

The chain couples TRBV5-1 to TRBJ2-2, with D possibly TRBD2 on 6 matching bases. Trimming pared 3 bases from V and 1 base from J, leaving 13 bases between. The length of the CDR3 is 16 residues. Germline CDR1 SGHRS, CDR2 YFSETQ. Here the CDR3 DNA reads TGCGCCAGCAGCTCTAGCGACACCCGGAACACCGGGGAGCTGTTTTTT. Translated, it gives CASSSSDTRNTGELFF.

As to this clone: This sample also contains other DNA sequences that code for the same CDR3. This chain connects TRBV5-1 to TRBJ2-5; D perhaps matches TRBD1 (6 bases). CDR3 length: 14 residues. The V gene lost 5 bases and the J gene lost 2 bases, with 13 bases spanning the gap. The germline V gene has CDR1 SGHRS and CDR2 YFSETQ. The CDR3 DNA sequence: TGCGCCAGCAGGCCAAGGACAGTACAAGAGACCCAGTACTTC. Translating it yields CASRPRTVQETQYF. The variable domain in full, with the rest retrieved from reference TRBV5-1 and TRBJ2-5, is KAGVTQTPRYLIKTRGQQVTLSCSPISGHRSVSWYQQTPGQGLQFLFEYFSETQRNKGNFPGRFSGRQFSNSRSEMNVSTLELGDSALYLCASRPRTVQETQYFGPGTRLLVL.

The chain is built from TRBV25-1 and TRBJ1-4, with D uncertain. V lost 2 bases and J lost 8, with 12 bases in between. The CDR3 is made up of 14 amino acids. Germline CDR1 and CDR2: MGHDK and SYGVNS. The CDR3 region has the DNA TGTGCCAGCAGTGAAGCAGGATCAGGAGAAAAACTGTTTTTT. Translating gives CASSEAGSGEKLFF.

J is TRBJ2-2 and V is TRBV5-1; 13 bases map to TRBD2. From germline, CDR1 is SGHRS and CDR2 YFSETQ. V dropped 0 bases and J dropped 6; count of bases not matched to a gene: 5. The CDR3 extends over 17 amino acids. Written as DNA, the CDR3 is TGCGCCAGCAGCTTGGAACTAGCGGGAGGGCCTTCCGGGGAGCTGTTTTTT. This codes for CASSLELAGGPSGELFF.

The gene calls are TRBV19 and TRBJ1-1; D is unresolved. The germline V gene has CDR1 LNHDA and CDR2 SQIVND (reference sequence). V lost 3 bases and J 0 bases, leaving 8 bases between the germline ends. The CDR3 length is 14 residues. CDR3 sequence reads: CASSIFLMNTEAFF. CDR3 DNA sequence: TGTGCCAGTAGTATTTTCCTGATGAACACTGAAGCTTTCTTT.

The chain employs TRBV27 and TRBJ1-2; weak D call: TRBD1 (5 bases). From germline, CDR1 is MNHEY and CDR2 SMNVEV (reference sequence). The CDR3 has 16 residues. Trimming removed 2 bases at V and 1 base at J, with 14 bases between. This CDR3 is CASSLVSGRFNYGYTF. The DNA for the CDR3 is TGTGCCAGCAGTTTAGTGTCGGGACGGTTTAACTATGGCTACACCTTC.

This rearrangement joins TRBV27 to TRBJ2-3, with a possible D match to TRBD2 (5 bases). The CDR3 totals 15 residues. Per germline, CDR1 MNHEY and CDR2 SMNVEV (reference sequence). Trimming cost V 6 bases and J 0 bases, with 13 bases left between them. In nucleotides, the CDR3 is TGTGCCAGCAGCCTTAGCGACACTAGCACAGATACGCAGTATTTT. This gives the protein CASSLSDTSTDTQYF.

The chain uses TRBV7-2 and TRBJ2-5; D remains ambiguous. In germline, CDR1 is SGHTA, CDR2 FQGNSA. Trimming took 6 bases from V and 12 from J, leaving 23 bases between them. The CDR3 is 14 residues long. The DNA of the CDR3 is TGTGCCAGCAGTCTAGTAGGTCAATTCGAACTGGAGTACTTC. Protein sequence: CASSLVGQFELEYF.

This clone was observed a single time. The rearrangement uses TRBV4-2 and TRBJ2-3, with D possibly matching TRBD2 (5 bases). V gave up 2 bases and J gave up 0 bases, with 9 bases separating them. This CDR3 comprises 15 residues. Germline values: CDR1 LGHNA, CDR2 YNFKEQ. The CDR3: CASSQTRASTDTQYF. DNA for the CDR3: TGTGCCAGCAGCCAAACTAGGGCTAGCACAGATACGCAGTATTTT.

The chain couples TRBV5-5 to TRBJ1-1; unclear D gene. The germline gives CDR1 SGHKS, CDR2 YYEKEE (reference sequence). Trimming left V 2 bases short and J 2 bases short, with 7 bases between. The CDR3 consists of 13 residues. The CDR3 nucleotides read TGTGCCAGCAGCTTAAAGTCCAACACTGAAGCTTTCTTT. It specifies CASSLKSNTEAFF. Using reference TRBV5-5 and TRBJ1-1 for the parts outside the CDR3, the full variable domain is DAGVTQSPTHLIKTRGQQVTLRCSPISGHKSVSWYQQVLGQGPQFIFQYYEKEERGRGNFPDRFSARQFPNYSSELNVNALLLGDSALYLCASSLKSNTEAFFGQGTRLTVV.

On this clone: Other DNA sequences in this sample translate to the same CDR3. This sequence joins TRBV5-1 and TRBJ2-5; 13 nucleotides agree with TRBD2. This CDR3 contains 15 residues. The J segment lost 3 bases and the V segment lost 2 bases, leaving 1 base of the junction unmatched. CDR1 and CDR2 from the germline V gene are SGHRS and YFSETQ. Here the CDR3 reads CASSFGTSGEETQYF. The DNA of the CDR3 is TGCGCCAGCAGCTTTGGGACTAGCGGGGAAGAGACCCAGTACTTC.

This chain uses TRBV25-1 with TRBJ2-7, with TRBD1 matching 10 bases. V dropped 6 bases and J dropped 5; count of bases not matched to a gene: 4. This CDR3 has 13 amino acids. Germline assignment: CDR1 MGHDK and CDR2 SYGVNS. The CDR3 nucleotides are TGTGCCAGCAGGCAGACAGGGGGCAACGAGCAGTACTTC. This codes for CASRQTGGNEQYF.

This sequence joins TRBV28 and TRBJ2-7; tentative D call: TRBD2 (6 bases). The CDR3 loop spans 18 amino acids. Germline V CDR1 and CDR2: MDHEN, SYDVKM. V was shortened by 4 bases and J by 9 bases, with 31 bases between the two germline ends. The CDR3 DNA is TGTGCCAGCAGTTCTAAGGACCGTTTCAGAACTCGGGGGTATGGGCAGTACTTC. It is translated as CASSSKDRFRTRGYGQYF.

The V gene is TRBV28, the J gene TRBJ2-7, with TRBD1 matching 10 bases. Germline trimming cut 5 bases from V and 4 bases from J; bases unmatched to any gene: 8. The CDR3 is 15 residues long. The germline V gene encodes CDR1 MDHEN and CDR2 SYDVKM. CDR3 nucleotides: TGTGCCAGCAGTGTCCCGGGACAGGGGCCTTACGAGCAGTACTTC. Amino acids: CASSVPGQGPYEQYF.

Details on this clone: Additional DNA sequences in this sample encode the identical CDR3. The chain joins TRBV6-5 to TRBJ1-2; tentative D call: TRBD1 (5 bases). The CDR3 extends over 14 amino acids. Trimming left V 0 bases short and J 2 bases short, with 7 bases between. The V gene's germline CDR1 is MNHEY and CDR2 SVGAGI. Here the CDR3 DNA reads TGTGCCAGCAGTTACTCGGGGGGAAACTATGGCTACACCTTC. This encodes CASSYSGGNYGYTF.

V gene TRBV29-1 combines with J gene TRBJ2-7, with unresolved D. V was trimmed by 4 bases and J by 3 bases, leaving 19 bases between them. CDR1 is SQVTM and CDR2 is ANQGSEA in the germline V gene. CDR3 size: 15 residues. CDR3 in DNA: TGCAGCGTTGGCCCGAATTTGGTGGGAATCTACGAGCAGTACTTC. This translates into CSVGPNLVGIYEQYF.

The V gene is TRBV5-1, the J gene TRBJ2-7, with 9 nucleotides matching TRBD2. Germline values: CDR1 SGHRS, CDR2 YFSETQ. With V trimmed by 4 bases and J by 8 bases, 13 bases remained unmatched. This CDR3 region has 15 residues. The CDR3 protein is CASSPGVAGELKQYF. The CDR3 bases are TGCGCCAGCAGCCCTGGGGTAGCGGGAGAGCTAAAGCAGTACTTC.